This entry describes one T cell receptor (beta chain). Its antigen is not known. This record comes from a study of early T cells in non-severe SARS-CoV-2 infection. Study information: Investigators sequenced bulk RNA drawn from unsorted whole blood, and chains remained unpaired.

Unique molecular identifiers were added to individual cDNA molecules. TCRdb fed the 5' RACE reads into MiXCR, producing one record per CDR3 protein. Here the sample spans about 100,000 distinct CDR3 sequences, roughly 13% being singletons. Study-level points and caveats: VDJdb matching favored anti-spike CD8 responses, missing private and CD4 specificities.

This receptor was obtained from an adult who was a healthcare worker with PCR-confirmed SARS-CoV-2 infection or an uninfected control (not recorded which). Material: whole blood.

Written as DNA, the CDR3 is TGTGCCAGTAGATCATTTGATCGGTTTACCGGGGAGCTGTTTTTT. Translating gives CASRSFDRFTGELFF. This chain uses TRBV19 with TRBJ2-2; D is ambiguous. Germline V gene lookup returns CDR1 LNHDA and CDR2 SQIVND (reference sequence). The CDR3 runs 15 residues. The V and J ends lost 6 bases and 5 bases respectively, with 16 bases between them.